One sample yielded the 31 T cell receptor beta chains listed below, sequenced in a study of a mutant IDH1 vaccine in newly diagnosed glioma. Sequencing was performed with immunoSEQ multiplex PCR; in TCRdb, only in-frame clones are kept and a portion is missing. The sample comprises around 92,000 clones, under 90% of which are singletons, and approximately 7.4% rests with the top ten. Time point: baseline, week 1 (first vaccination visit). The treatment was: pre-vaccination baseline after standard-of-care therapy. The sample consisted of PBMCs, taken from a glioma patient treated with radiotherapy, temozolomide or both. The receptor set was obtained from a woman in her forties or fifties with glioma.

This clone showed up just once. The V gene is TRBV28, the J gene TRBJ1-3, with D uncertain. V lost 4 bases to trimming and J lost 4 bases, with 8 bases between them. Germline CDR1 is MDHEN and CDR2 is SYDVKM. CDR3 length: 13 amino acids. Here the CDR3 DNA reads TGTGCCAGCAGTTCGGATTTGGGAAACACCATATATTTT. It translates to CASSSDLGNTIYF. The full variable domain, rest sourced from reference TRBV28 and TRBJ1-3, is DVKVTQSSRYLVKRTGEKVFLECVQDMDHENMFWYRQDPGLGLRLIYFSYDVKMKEKGDIPEGYSVSREKKERFSLILESASTNQTSMYLCASSSDLGNTIYFGEGSWLTVV.

V and J are TRBV18 and TRBJ2-7, with TRBD1 matching 10 bases. Germline V gene data show CDR1 as KGHSH and CDR2 as LQKENI. V lost 4 bases to trimming and J lost 5 bases; unmatched junction nucleotides: 11. This CDR3 is 16 amino acids long. DNA of the CDR3: TGTGCCAGCTCACGAAATCCGGGACAGGGGTACCACGAGCAGTACTTC. Amino acid sequence: CASSRNPGQGYHEQYF.

V gene TRBV5-1 combines with J gene TRBJ2-5, with D possibly being TRBD2 (5 bases). Germline assignment: CDR1 SGHRS and CDR2 YFSETQ. The V end lost 0 bases, the J end lost 3 bases, and 12 bases lay between the germline ends. The CDR3 sequence is 15 residues long. CDR3 amino acids: CASSLETPAEETQYF. The CDR3 DNA reads TGCGCCAGCAGCTTGGAAACGCCAGCGGAAGAGACCCAGTACTTC.

This chain links TRBV5-1 with TRBJ2-2; TRBD2 might be the D (6 bases). Trimming took 4 bases from V and 6 from J, leaving 7 bases between them. Germline V gives CDR1 SGHRS, CDR2 YFSETQ. The CDR3 contains 12 residues. The CDR3: CASSRGSGELFF. The CDR3 DNA reads as TGCGCCAGCAGCCGGGGGTCCGGGGAGCTGTTTTTT.

A single count supports this clone. V gene TRBV28 combines with J gene TRBJ2-1; D is possibly TRBD1 or TRBD2 (5 bases each). The CDR3 sequence is 11 residues long. The V end lost 6 bases, the J end lost 13 bases, and 13 bases lay between the germline ends. CDR1 MDHEN and CDR2 SYDVKM come from the germline V gene. CDR3 coding DNA: TGTGCCAGCAGCCCGAGGGGCGCACAGTTCTTC. This gives the protein CASSPRGAQFF.

The rearrangement uses TRBV18 and TRBJ2-5; 8 nucleotides match TRBD2. V was pared by 5 bases and J by 5 bases, with 4 bases of the junction left unmatched. Germline V gene data show CDR1 as KGHSH and CDR2 as LQKENI. This CDR3 region has 13 residues. The CDR3, as DNA: TGTGCCAGCTCAGGCGGGGGGATGGAGACCCAGTACTTC. Its protein product is CASSGGGMETQYF.

V gene TRBV9 combines with J gene TRBJ1-1; D gene uncertain. The CDR3 consists of 15 residues. CDR1 and CDR2 (germline): SGDLS, YYNGEE. V was clipped by 3 bases and J by 0 bases, with 12 bases between them. The CDR3 DNA follows: TGTGCCAGCAGCGCCCCGGGCAGCTTGAACACTGAAGCTTTCTTT. Its protein is CASSAPGSLNTEAFF.

The CDR3 protein is CASSSRDRGDEQYF. The CDR3 DNA is TGTGCCAGCAGCTCCCGGGACAGGGGGGACGAGCAGTACTTC. V and J are TRBV11-2 and TRBJ2-7; 11 nucleotides agree with TRBD1. With V trimmed by 4 bases and J by 5 bases, 4 bases remained unmatched. Germline CDR1 is SGHAT and CDR2 is FQNNGV. The CDR3 extends over 14 amino acids. The full variable domain, with the rest looked up from reference TRBV11-2 and TRBJ2-7, is EAGVAQSPRYKIIEKRQSVAFWCNPISGHATLYWYQQILGQGPKLLIQFQNNGVVDDSQLPKDRFSAERLKGVDSTLKIQPAKLEDSAVYLCASSSRDRGDEQYFGPGTRLTVT.

The gene calls are TRBV7-2 and TRBJ1-6, with D perhaps TRBD1 (5 bases). The V end lost 8 bases, the J end lost 3 bases, and 20 bases lay between the germline ends. CDR1 and CDR2 from the germline V gene are SGHTA and FQGNSA. The CDR3 has 17 amino acids. The CDR3 region is CASSPRERGFYNSPLHF. CDR3 in DNA: TGTGCCAGCTCCCCGAGGGAGCGGGGCTTCTATAATTCACCCCTCCACTTT. Looking up the rest from reference TRBV7-2 and TRBJ1-6 gives the full variable domain: GAGVSQSPSNKVTEKGKDVELRCDPISGHTALYWYRQSLGQGLEFLIYFQGNSAPDKSGLPSDRFSAERTGGSVSTLTIQRTQQEDSAVYLCASSPRERGFYNSPLHFGNGTRLTVT.

This clone was detected once. The rearrangement links TRBV29-1 to TRBJ2-7; D call uncertain. This CDR3 is built from 13 residues. From germline, CDR1 is SQVTM and CDR2 ANQGSEA. The V end lost 4 bases, the J end lost 2 bases, and 12 bases lay between the germline ends. The CDR3, as DNA: TGCAGCGTTGGGGGAACGCTGGCCTACGAGCAGTACTTC. Translating gives CSVGGTLAYEQYF.

J is TRBJ1-4 and V is TRBV28, with D uncertain. V dropped 3 bases and J dropped 5 bases, with 13 bases sitting between them. In germline, CDR1 is MDHEN, CDR2 SYDVKM. The CDR3 has 15 residues. For the CDR3, the DNA is TGTGCCAGCAGTTTTAATCAGGACGGCAATGAAAAACTGTTTTTT. It is translated as CASSFNQDGNEKLFF. The whole variable domain, remainder taken from reference TRBV28 and TRBJ1-4, is DVKVTQSSRYLVKRTGEKVFLECVQDMDHENMFWYRQDPGLGLRLIYFSYDVKMKEKGDIPEGYSVSREKKERFSLILESASTNQTSMYLCASSFNQDGNEKLFFGSGTQLSVL.

This clone was observed once. This chain joins TRBV5-1 and TRBJ1-3; D uncertain. CDR1 and CDR2 (germline): SGHRS, YFSETQ. The V gene lost 0 bases and the J gene lost 3 bases, with 10 bases spanning the gap. The CDR3 covers 15 residues. CDR3 loop: CASSLEGRDGNTIYF. CDR3 DNA: TGCGCCAGCAGCTTGGAAGGGAGGGATGGAAACACCATATATTTT.

This clone was picked up one time. The chain combines TRBV6-6 with TRBJ1-6; D gene ambiguous. CDR3 length: 16 residues. Germline CDR1 is MNHNY and CDR2 is SVGAGI (reference sequence). Trimming cost V 0 bases and J 4 bases, with 10 bases left between them. The chain's CDR3 is CASSYSGVGYNSPLHF. The CDR3 region has the DNA TGTGCCAGCAGTTACTCGGGTGTCGGGTATAATTCACCCCTCCACTTT.

The rearrangement links TRBV6-5 to TRBJ1-2; maybe TRBD1 (6 bases). Germline V lookup: CDR1 MNHEY, CDR2 SVGAGI. V was cut by 5 bases and J by 4 bases, with 17 bases left in between. The CDR3 totals 15 residues. Written as DNA, the CDR3 is TGTGCCAGCAGTCCCGCAGGGGATGGTTCCTATGGCTACACCTTC. Its translation: CASSPAGDGSYGYTF.

The chain has TRBV4-1 and TRBJ1-5; tentatively, D is TRBD1 (6 bases). CDR1 and CDR2 from the germline V gene are MGHRA and YSYEKL. The CDR3 is 16 amino acids. The V end was cut by 5 bases, the J end by 2 bases, with 16 bases between. CDR3 sequence reads: CASSAVGGAGNQPQHF. Written as DNA, the CDR3 is TGCGCCAGCAGCGCCGTCGGGGGGGCAGGCAATCAGCCCCAGCATTTT.

V is TRBV11-1 and J is TRBJ1-1; maybe TRBD1 (5 bases). The CDR3 sequence is 16 residues long. V gave up 3 bases and J gave up 6 bases, with 20 bases separating them. Germline V gene sequence: CDR1 SGHAT, CDR2 FQDESV (reference sequence). The CDR3 region is CASSFRLGEGPSEAFF. The CDR3 DNA reads TGTGCCAGCAGCTTTCGACTCGGGGAGGGACCCTCTGAAGCTTTCTTT.

V is TRBV29-1 and J is TRBJ2-7, with 10 bases fitting TRBD2. The CDR3 sequence is 13 residues long. The V gene's germline CDR1 is SQVTM and CDR2 ANQGSEA. V dropped 5 bases and J dropped 2; count of bases not matched to a gene: 3. DNA for the CDR3: TGCAGCGTTCTAGCGGGGGAGGCCTACGAGCAGTACTTC. Its translation: CSVLAGEAYEQYF.

The CDR3 DNA reads as TGCGCCAGCAGCTTGGACAGGGGGGATACGCAGTATTTT. Protein: CASSLDRGDTQYF. The chain is built from TRBV5-1 and TRBJ2-3, with 8 bases fitting TRBD1. The germline V gene encodes CDR1 SGHRS and CDR2 YFSETQ. Trimming removed 0 bases from V and 6 bases from J; junction bases left unmatched: 0. The CDR3 is 13 residues long.

V usage is TRBV7-8 and J usage is TRBJ1-6; 7 positions match TRBD1. After removal of 1 base from V and 12 bases from J, the junction contained 9 bases not matched to a gene. The germline V gene has CDR1 SGHVS and CDR2 FQNEAQ. This CDR3 spans 15 amino acids. Here the CDR3 reads CASSLEGALQLPLHF. The CDR3 DNA follows: TGTGCCAGCAGCTTAGAGGGGGCGCTTCAATTACCCCTCCACTTT.

The V call is TRBV9, the J call TRBJ2-3; TRBD2 matches at 7 bases. Germline V gene sequence: CDR1 SGDLS, CDR2 YYNGEE. This CDR3 comprises 16 residues. The V gene end was trimmed by 2 bases and the J gene end by 0 bases; junction bases not matched to a gene: 6. CDR3 protein: CASSVGRVASTDTQYF. The CDR3 DNA follows: TGTGCCAGCAGCGTGGGGAGGGTGGCTAGCACAGATACGCAGTATTTT.

This clone came up a few times. V is TRBV19 and J is TRBJ2-1; the D gene is possibly TRBD2 (5 bases). Germline values: CDR1 LNHDA, CDR2 SQIVND (reference sequence). CDR3 length: 12 amino acids. Deletions cut 11 bases from V and 6 bases from J, with 14 bases between. The CDR3 DNA sequence: TGTGCCTCCGGACTCATCGGCAATGAGCAGTTCTTC. Amino acids: CASGLIGNEQFF.

This chain connects TRBV6-5 to TRBJ1-1, with no clear D. Deletions cut 6 bases from V and 2 bases from J, with 10 bases between. The CDR3 length is 13 residues. CDR1 and CDR2 from the germline V gene are MNHEY and SVGAGI. CDR3 sequence: CASRERGNTEAFF. The CDR3 DNA is TGTGCCAGCAGGGAAAGAGGAAACACTGAAGCTTTCTTT.

V gene TRBV14 combines with J gene TRBJ2-6; D is unclear. The CDR3 loop spans 15 amino acids. Per germline, CDR1 SGHDN and CDR2 FVKESK. Trimming left V 4 bases short and J 4 bases short, with 11 bases between. The CDR3 bases are TGTGCCAGCAGCCCCGTCGGAGCGGGGGCCAACGTCCTGACTTTC. As protein: CASSPVGAGANVLTF.

This clone was counted once. The V and J genes are TRBV14 and TRBJ1-3; D is uncertain. This CDR3 is built from 12 residues. CDR1 and CDR2 from the germline V gene are SGHDN and FVKESK. Trimming removed 1 base from V and 4 bases from J, with 2 bases in between. The CDR3 coding sequence is TGTGCCAGCAGCCAAGGAGGAAACACCATATATTTT. As protein: CASSQGGNTIYF.

This sequence joins TRBV30 and TRBJ2-1, with a possible D match to TRBD1 (5 bases). The CDR3 extends over 13 amino acids. Looked up from germline, CDR1 is GTSNPN and CDR2 is SVGIG (reference sequence). With 0 bases removed from V and 4 bases from J, the gap between germline ends came to 7 bases. CDR3 nucleotide sequence: TGTGCCTGGAGTGTAGGGGCTTACAATGAGCAGTTCTTC. Translating gives CAWSVGAYNEQFF.

The chain uses TRBV5-6 and TRBJ2-5; perhaps TRBD2 as D (6 bases). The V end lost 6 bases, the J end lost 4 bases, and 13 bases lay between the germline ends. The CDR3 length is 13 residues. Germline CDR1 is SGHDT and CDR2 is YYEEEE. CDR3 sequence reads: CASNPGAGETQYF. The CDR3 nucleotides read TGTGCCAGCAACCCGGGAGCAGGAGAGACCCAGTACTTC.

CDR3 bases: TGCGCCAGCAGCTTGTCGGCAGGGCATGATTATGGCTACACCTTC. It encodes CASSLSAGHDYGYTF. V is TRBV5-1 and J is TRBJ1-2; maybe TRBD1 (5 bases). V was clipped by 1 base and J by 5 bases, with 15 bases between them. The germline gives CDR1 SGHRS, CDR2 YFSETQ. This CDR3 has 15 residues.

This chain connects TRBV9 to TRBJ1-6; 11 nucleotides align to TRBD1. CDR1 is SGDLS and CDR2 is YYNGEE in the germline V gene. CDR3 size: 17 residues. The V gene end was trimmed by 4 bases and the J gene end by 6 bases; junction bases not matched to a gene: 9. The CDR3 sequence: CASSPWTGGFSNSPLHF. The CDR3, as DNA: TGTGCCAGCAGCCCCTGGACAGGGGGCTTTAGTAATTCACCCCTCCACTTT.

This rearrangement joins TRBV7-6 to TRBJ2-7; possibly TRBD1 for D (5 bases). The CDR3 is made up of 15 amino acids. Trimming stripped 1 base from V and 3 bases from J, with 13 bases between. Germline V gene data show CDR1 as SGHVS and CDR2 as FNYEAQ. The CDR3 nucleotides read TGTGCCAGCAGCTTAGGCAGGGTGTCATACTACGAGCAGTACTTC. This gives the protein CASSLGRVSYYEQYF.

The chain couples TRBV10-3 to TRBJ1-1; perhaps TRBD1 as D (5 bases). V was pared by 3 bases and J by 14 bases, with 13 bases between. Germline V gene data show CDR1 as ENHRY and CDR2 as SYGVKD. CDR3 length: 11 amino acids. The CDR3 protein is CAISDKDGTFF. CDR3 DNA: TGTGCCATCAGTGATAAGGATGGGACGTTCTTT.

The rearrangement links TRBV15 to TRBJ1-2; unclear D gene. Trimming removed 5 bases from V and 2 bases from J, with 9 bases in between. The CDR3 has 13 amino acids. CDR1 and CDR2 (germline): LNHNV, YYDKDF (reference sequence). The CDR3 bases are TGTGCCACCAGCGCTCGAAGGAACTATGGCTACACCTTC. Amino acids: CATSARRNYGYTF.